In this sample, the clone carrying this TCR beta chain turned up many times. Each CDR3 protein gets one entry after TCRdb re-called the 5' RACE reads with MiXCR. This sample has tens of thousands of distinct CDR3 sequences, with over 5% found just once. Deletions cut 2 bases from V and 0 bases from J, with 8 bases between. The CDR3 contains 15 residues. Looked up from germline, CDR1 is SGHNT and CDR2 is YENEEA. This sample stems from a study of early T cells in non-severe SARS-CoV-2 infection. This clonotype was sampled from an adult who was a healthcare worker with PCR-confirmed SARS-CoV-2 infection or an uninfected control (not recorded which). The material sequenced was whole blood, taken at baseline. This chain joins TRBV11-3 and TRBJ1-3; D not resolved. This CDR3 is CASSLSHVSGNTIYF. For the CDR3, the DNA is TGTGCCAGCAGCTTATCCCATGTCTCTGGAAACACCATATATTTT. The full variable domain, its missing parts supplied by reference TRBV11-3 and TRBJ1-3, is EAGVVQSPRYKIIEKKQPVAFWCNPISGHNTLYWYLQNLGQGPELLIRYENEEAVDDSQLPKDRFSAERLKGVDSTLKIQPAELGDSAVYLCASSLSHVSGNTIYFGEGSWLTVV.